This T cell receptor beta chain originates from a study of blood T cell repertoires in COVID-19. At the level of the study: PBMCs, B-cell-depleted T cells, or T cells were the source of the cDNA or gDNA that made up the material.

J lost 7 bases, V lost 5 bases, and 10 bases had no gene match. CDR3 size: 16 residues. The germline CDR1 and CDR2 sequences are LGHNT and FRNRAP. Libraries were prepared by immunoSEQ multiplex PCR; TCRdb keeps only in-frame clonotypes and omits some of them. The repertoire holds roughly 260,000 clones, with about nine tenths as singletons. V gene TRBV12-5 combines with J gene TRBJ1-6, with 8 bases identical to TRBD1. The receptor was derived from a man in his 60s who had recovered from COVID-19. Sequencing was carried out using peripheral blood. The CDR3 sequence: CASGLFRDRPNSPLHF. In nucleotides, the CDR3 is TGTGCTAGTGGTCTATTCCGGGACAGGCCAAATTCACCCCTCCACTTT.